The rows below give T cell receptor beta chains drawn from one sample of a study of blood T cells in healthy people across ages. MiXCR was run by TCRdb on the 5' RACE reads, yielding one entry per CDR3 protein. The sample lists about 800,000 distinct CDR3 sequences; 25% were seen once. These same data were also listed under a study on T cells of mothers and their children.

The source material was blood. These TCRs come from a boy aged 5-17 years in good health. CDR3s leave out the opening cysteine and the closing phenylalanine or tryptophan.

v_call cdr3_length cdr3_aa
TRBV15 13 ATSRWGAPVTEQF
TRBV13 12 ASSDDRKDYEQY
TRBV10-3 15 AISETQAGGRGDTQY
TRBV28 14 ASSSLRLAGVNEQY
TRBV7-2 13 ASSFSGQGRQPQH
TRBV18 14 ASSPLSGLAEETQY
TRBV20-1 11 SARARIAGEEY
TRBV29-1 12 SVYDTLPYNEQF
TRBV5-4 12 ASSPQLDRNEQF
TRBV28 15 ASLPGPPGHDTYEQY
TRBV5-1 12 ASSPDGGWETQY
TRBV7-9 11 ASSADPAYEQY
TRBV12-3/TRBV12-4 11 AILEVAQETQY
TRBV12-3/TRBV12-4 16 ASSSLYAETGGSDTQY
TRBV10-3 10 AISETGHEQY
TRBV7-9 15 ASSLVLGERPTDTQY
TRBV28 13 ASSLLGEPLYGYT
TRBV5-1 12 ASGAGGGTYEQY
TRBV4-2 14 ASSLQGHRAGYEQY
TRBV28 12 ASSLQARGETQY
TRBV10-3 10 AISEPLRVLT
TRBV6-2/TRBV6-3 13 TSWDYPGGTGELF
TRBV6-2/TRBV6-3 14 ASSTDREKVTGELF
TRBV2 10 ASSRQAYGYT
TRBV6-5 14 ASSYFRLGLASPLH
TRBV5-1 13 ASSEETWQAYEQY
TRBV6-5 12 ASSYGQGRYGYT
TRBV5-1 13 ASSIEDRGPGGYT
TRBV15 13 ATSSPGHSGNTIY
TRBV9 12 ASSSGLAEYEQY
TRBV15 14 ATSRSKAGGADTQY
TRBV6-5 14 ASSYSSGQGAYEQY
TRBV7-2 13 ASSLEGSGNSPLH
TRBV28 17 ASSINLGSDVTYQETQY
TRBV29-1 17 SDRGIRAGGGGSYNEQF
TRBV4-1 12 ASGRQLNTGELF
TRBV12-3/TRBV12-4 14 ASSFLRADSNYGYT
TRBV24-1 14 ATSDYGTGIYNQQF
TRBV29-1 12 SVGEGTNTGELF
TRBV11-2 14 ASSPGTSGVAYEQY
TRBV7-2 13 ASSYYYGPTYEQY
TRBV9 15 ASSVVSGGPSDNEQF
TRBV7-2 12 ASSLVVGIENQY
TRBV11-2 13 ASSLSGYSLDTQY
TRBV4-3 14 ASSPLGGASTDTQY
TRBV10-3 12 AISEAAFNQPQH
TRBV3-1 13 ASSQTGQGTQELF
TRBV7-9 13 ASSLVLGADEKLF
TRBV5-6 14 ASSLAGQGQGNEQF
TRBV7-2 14 ASSSDIGTGGNEQY
TRBV7-2 13 ASSTTLAGNYEQY
TRBV11-2 10 ASSQDGDTQY
TRBV5-1 13 ASSPGQGIGQPQH
TRBV7-9 10 ASSIAGYEQF
TRBV7-2 14 ASSLTGLANTGELF
TRBV20-1 11 SASSTGTGGYT
TRBV7-8 13 ASSWGQGPNYGYT
TRBV28 15 ASSLRATLLQVNEQF
TRBV7-9 12 ASSLFGTPTVAF
TRBV29-1 11 SVAHTGIYEQY